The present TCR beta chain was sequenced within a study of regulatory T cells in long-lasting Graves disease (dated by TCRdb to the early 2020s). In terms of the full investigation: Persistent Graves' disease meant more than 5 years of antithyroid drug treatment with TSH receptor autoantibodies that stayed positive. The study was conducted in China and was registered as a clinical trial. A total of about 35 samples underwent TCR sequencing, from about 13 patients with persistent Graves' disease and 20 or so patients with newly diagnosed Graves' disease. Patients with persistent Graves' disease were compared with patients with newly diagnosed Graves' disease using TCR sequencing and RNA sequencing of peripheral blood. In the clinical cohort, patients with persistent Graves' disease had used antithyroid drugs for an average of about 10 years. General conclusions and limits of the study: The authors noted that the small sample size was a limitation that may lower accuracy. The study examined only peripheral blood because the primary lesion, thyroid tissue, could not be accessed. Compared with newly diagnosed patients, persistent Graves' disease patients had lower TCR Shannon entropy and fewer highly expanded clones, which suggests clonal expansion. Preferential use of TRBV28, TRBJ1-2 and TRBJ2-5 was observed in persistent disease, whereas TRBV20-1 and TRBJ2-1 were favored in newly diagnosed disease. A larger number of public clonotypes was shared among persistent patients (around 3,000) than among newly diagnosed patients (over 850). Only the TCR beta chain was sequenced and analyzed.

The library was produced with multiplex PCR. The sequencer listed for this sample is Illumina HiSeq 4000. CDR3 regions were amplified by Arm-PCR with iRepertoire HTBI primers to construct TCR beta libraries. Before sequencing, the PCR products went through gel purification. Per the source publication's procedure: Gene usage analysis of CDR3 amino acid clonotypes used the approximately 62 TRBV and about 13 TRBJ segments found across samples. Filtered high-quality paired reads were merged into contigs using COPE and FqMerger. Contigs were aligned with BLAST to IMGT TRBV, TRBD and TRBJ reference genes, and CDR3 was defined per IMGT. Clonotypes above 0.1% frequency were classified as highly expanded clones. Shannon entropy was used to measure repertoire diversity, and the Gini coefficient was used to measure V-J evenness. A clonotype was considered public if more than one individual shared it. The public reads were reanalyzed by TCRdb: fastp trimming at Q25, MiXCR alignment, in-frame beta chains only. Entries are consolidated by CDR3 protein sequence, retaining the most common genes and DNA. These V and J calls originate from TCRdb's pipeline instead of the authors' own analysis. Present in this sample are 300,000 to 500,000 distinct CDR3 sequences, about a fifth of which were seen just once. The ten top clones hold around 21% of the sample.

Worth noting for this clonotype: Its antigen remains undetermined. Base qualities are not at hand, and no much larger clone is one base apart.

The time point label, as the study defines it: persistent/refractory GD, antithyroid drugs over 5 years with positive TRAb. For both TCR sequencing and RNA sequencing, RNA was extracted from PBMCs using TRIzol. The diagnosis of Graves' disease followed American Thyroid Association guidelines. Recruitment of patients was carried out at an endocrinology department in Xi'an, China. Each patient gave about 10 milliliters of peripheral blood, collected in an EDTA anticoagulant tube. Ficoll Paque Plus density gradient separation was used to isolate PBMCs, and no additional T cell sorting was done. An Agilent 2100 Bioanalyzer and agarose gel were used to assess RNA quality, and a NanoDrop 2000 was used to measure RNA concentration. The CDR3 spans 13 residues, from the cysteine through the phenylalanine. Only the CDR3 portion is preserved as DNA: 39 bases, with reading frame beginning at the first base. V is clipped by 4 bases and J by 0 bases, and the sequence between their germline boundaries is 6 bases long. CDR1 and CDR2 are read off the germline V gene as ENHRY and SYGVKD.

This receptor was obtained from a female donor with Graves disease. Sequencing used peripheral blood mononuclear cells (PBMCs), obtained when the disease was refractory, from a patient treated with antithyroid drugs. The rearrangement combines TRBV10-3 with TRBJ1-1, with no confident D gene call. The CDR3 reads CAISGDLNTEAFF. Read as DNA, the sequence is TGTGCCATCAGTGGGGATTTGAACACTGAAGCTTTCTTT.